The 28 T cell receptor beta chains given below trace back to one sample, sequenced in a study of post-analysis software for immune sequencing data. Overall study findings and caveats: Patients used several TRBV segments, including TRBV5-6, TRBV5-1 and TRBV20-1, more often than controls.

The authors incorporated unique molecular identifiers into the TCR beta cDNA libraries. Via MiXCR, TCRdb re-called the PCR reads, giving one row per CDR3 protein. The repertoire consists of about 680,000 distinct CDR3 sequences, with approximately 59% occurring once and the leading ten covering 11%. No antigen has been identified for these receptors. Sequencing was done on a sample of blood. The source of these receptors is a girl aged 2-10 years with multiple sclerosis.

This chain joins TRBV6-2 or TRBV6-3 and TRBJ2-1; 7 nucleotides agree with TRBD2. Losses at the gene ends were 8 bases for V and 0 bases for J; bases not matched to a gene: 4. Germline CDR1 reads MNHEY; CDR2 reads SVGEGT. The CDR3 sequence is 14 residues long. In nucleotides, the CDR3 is TGTGCCAGCGGAACGGGAGGCTCCTACAATGAGCAGTTCTTC. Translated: CASGTGGSYNEQFF.

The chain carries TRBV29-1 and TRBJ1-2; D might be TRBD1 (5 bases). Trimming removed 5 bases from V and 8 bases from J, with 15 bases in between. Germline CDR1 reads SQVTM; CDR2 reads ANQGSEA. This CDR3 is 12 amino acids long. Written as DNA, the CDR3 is TGCAGCGTTAGGGGCCAGGGTGAGGGCTACACCTTC. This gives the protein CSVRGQGEGYTF.

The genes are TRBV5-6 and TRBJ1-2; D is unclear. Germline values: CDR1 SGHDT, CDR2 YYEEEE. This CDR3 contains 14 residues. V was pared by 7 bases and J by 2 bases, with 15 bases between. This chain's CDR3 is CASPSRTPNYGYTF. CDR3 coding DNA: TGTGCCAGCCCGAGTCGGACGCCGAACTATGGCTACACCTTC.

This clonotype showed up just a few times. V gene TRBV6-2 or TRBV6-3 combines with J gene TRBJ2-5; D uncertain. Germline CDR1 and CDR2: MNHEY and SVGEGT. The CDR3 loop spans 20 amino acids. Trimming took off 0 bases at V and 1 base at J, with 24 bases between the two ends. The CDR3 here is CASSYSAKEWQERFQETQYF. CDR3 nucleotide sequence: TGTGCCAGCAGTTACTCGGCTAAAGAGTGGCAGGAGAGGTTCCAAGAGACCCAGTACTTC.

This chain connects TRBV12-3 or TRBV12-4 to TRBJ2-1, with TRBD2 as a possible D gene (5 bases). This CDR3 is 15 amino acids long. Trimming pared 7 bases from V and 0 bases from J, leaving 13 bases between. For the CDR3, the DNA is TGTGCCAGCACCCTAGTGGGGAGCTCCTACAATGAGCAGTTCTTC. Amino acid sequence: CASTLVGSSYNEQFF.

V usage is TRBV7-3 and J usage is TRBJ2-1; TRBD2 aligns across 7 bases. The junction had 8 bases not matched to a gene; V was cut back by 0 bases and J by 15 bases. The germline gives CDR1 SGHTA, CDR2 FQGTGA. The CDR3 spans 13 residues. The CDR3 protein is CASSLTEGGSMFF. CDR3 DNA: TGTGCCAGCAGCTTAACGGAAGGCGGGAGTATGTTCTTC.

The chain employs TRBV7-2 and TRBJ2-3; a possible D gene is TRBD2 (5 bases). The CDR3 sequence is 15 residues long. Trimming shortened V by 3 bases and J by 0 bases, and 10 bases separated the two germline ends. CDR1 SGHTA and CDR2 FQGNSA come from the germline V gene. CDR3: CASSFVTTSTDTQYF. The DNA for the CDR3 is TGTGCCAGCAGCTTTGTGACTACTAGCACAGATACGCAGTATTTT.

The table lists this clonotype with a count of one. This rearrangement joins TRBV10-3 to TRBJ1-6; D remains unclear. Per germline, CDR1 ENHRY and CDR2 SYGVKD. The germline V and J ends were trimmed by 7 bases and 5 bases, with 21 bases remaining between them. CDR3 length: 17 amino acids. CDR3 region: CAIKRVEGPFDNSPLHF. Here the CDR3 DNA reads TGTGCCATCAAAAGGGTCGAGGGTCCCTTCGATAATTCACCCCTCCACTTT.

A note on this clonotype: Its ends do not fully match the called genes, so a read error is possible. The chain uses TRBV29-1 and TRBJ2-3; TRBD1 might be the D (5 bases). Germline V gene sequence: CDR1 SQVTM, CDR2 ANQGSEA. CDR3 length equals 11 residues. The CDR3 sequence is CSVPGPDAQYF. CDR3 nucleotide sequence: TGCAGCGTTCCAGGGCCAGATGCGCAGTATTTT.

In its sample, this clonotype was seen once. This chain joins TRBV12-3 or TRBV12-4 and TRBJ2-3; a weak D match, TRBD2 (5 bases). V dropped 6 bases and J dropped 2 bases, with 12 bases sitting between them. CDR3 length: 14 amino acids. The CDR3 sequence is CASRSTRSTDTQYF. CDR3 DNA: TGTGCCAGCAGGTCTACTAGGTCCACAGATACGCAGTATTTT.

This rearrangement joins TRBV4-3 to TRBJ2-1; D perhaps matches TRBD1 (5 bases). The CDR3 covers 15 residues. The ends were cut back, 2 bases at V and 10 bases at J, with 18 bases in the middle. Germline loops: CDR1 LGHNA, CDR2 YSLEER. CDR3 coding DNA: TGCGCCAGCAGCCAATCGAGCGCTTACGACAGCGAGCAGTTCTTC. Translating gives CASSQSSAYDSEQFF.

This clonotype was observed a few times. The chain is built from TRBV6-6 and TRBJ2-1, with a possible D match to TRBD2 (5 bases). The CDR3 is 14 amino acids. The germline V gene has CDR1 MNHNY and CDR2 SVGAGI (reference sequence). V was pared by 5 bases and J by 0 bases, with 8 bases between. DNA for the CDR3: TGTGCCAGCAGTCCGACTAACTCCTACAATGAGCAGTTCTTC. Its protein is CASSPTNSYNEQFF.

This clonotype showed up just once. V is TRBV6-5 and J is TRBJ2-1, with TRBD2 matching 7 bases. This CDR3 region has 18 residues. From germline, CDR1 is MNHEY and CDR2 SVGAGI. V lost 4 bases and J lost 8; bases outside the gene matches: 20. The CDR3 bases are TGTGCCAGCAGTTCTTCCTCCGGGCTAGCGGACCATTGGGATGAGCAGTTCTTC. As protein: CASSSSSGLADHWDEQFF.

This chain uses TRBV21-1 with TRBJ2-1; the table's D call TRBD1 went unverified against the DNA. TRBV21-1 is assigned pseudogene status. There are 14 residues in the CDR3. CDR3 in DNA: TGTGCCAGCAGGGTGGCAGGGGTAGGTCATGAGCAGTTCTTC. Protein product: CASRVAGVGHEQFF.

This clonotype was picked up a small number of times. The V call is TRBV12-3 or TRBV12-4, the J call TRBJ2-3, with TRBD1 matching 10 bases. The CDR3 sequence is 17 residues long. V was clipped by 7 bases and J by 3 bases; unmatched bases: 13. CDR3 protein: CASTETGGGSITDTQYF. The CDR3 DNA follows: TGTGCCAGCACCGAGACAGGGGGCGGTTCTATTACAGATACGCAGTATTTT.

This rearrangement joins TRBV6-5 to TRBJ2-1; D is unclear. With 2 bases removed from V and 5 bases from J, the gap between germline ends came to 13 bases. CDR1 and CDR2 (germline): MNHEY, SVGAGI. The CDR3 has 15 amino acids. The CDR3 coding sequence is TGTGCCAGCAGTTACATACTACAGCGCAACAATGAGCAGTTCTTC. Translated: CASSYILQRNNEQFF.

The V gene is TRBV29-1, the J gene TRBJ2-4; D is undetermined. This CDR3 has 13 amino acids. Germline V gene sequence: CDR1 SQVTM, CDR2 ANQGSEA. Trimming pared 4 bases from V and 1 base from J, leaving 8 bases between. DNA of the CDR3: TGCAGCGTTGGAAGCGCGGCCAAAAACATTCAGTACTTC. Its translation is CSVGSAAKNIQYF.

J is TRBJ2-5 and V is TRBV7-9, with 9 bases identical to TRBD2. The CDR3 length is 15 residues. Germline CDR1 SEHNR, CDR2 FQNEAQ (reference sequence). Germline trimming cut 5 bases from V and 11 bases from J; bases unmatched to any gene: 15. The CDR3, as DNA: TGTGCCAGCAGCACAATAGCGGGAGTAGCGGGGGAGCAGTACTTC. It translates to CASSTIAGVAGEQYF. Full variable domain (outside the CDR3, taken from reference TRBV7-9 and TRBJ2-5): DTGVSQNPRHKITKRGQNVTFRCDPISEHNRLYWYRQTLGQGPEFLTYFQNEAQLEKSRLLSDRFSAERPKGSFSTLEIQRTEQGDSAMYLCASSTIAGVAGEQYFGPGTRLLVL.

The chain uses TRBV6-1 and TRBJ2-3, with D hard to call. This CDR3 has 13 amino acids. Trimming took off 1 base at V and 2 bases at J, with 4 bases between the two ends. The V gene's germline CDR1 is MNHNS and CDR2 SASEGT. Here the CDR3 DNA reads TGTGCCAGCAGTGAAGTCGTCACAGATACGCAGTATTTT. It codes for CASSEVVTDTQYF.

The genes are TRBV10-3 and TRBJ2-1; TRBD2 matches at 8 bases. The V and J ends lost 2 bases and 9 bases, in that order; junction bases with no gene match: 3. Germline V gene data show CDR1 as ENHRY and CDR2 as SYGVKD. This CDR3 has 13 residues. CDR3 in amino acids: CAISEHSGTEQFF. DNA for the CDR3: TGTGCCATCAGTGAGCATAGCGGGACTGAGCAGTTCTTC.

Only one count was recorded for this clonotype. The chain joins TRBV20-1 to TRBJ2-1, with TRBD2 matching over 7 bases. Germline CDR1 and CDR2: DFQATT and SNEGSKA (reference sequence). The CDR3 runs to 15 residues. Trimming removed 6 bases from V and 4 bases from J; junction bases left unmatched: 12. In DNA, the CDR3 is TGCAGTGCCCCCAGGGCGGGGGTTGTGTACAATGAGCAGTTCTTC. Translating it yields CSAPRAGVVYNEQFF.

CDR3 sequence (DNA): TGCGCCAGCAGCCAGCGAGACAGGAGAGAGACCCAGTACTTC. Amino acid sequence: CASSQRDRRETQYF. The chain recombines TRBV5-1 with TRBJ2-5, with D maybe TRBD1 (6 bases). This CDR3 region has 14 residues. Germline values: CDR1 SGHRS, CDR2 YFSETQ. V lost 4 bases, J lost 4 bases, and 14 bases lay in between.

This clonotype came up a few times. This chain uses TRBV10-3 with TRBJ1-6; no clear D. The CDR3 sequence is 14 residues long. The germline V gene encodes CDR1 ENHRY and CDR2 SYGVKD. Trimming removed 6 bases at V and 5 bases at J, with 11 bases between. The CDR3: CAIREGRDNSPLHF. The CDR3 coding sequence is TGTGCCATCAGGGAAGGGAGAGATAATTCACCCCTCCACTTT.

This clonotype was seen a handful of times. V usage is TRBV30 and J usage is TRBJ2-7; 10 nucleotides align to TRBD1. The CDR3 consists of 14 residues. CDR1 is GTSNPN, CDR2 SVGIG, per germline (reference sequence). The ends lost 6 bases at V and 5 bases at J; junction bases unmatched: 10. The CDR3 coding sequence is TGTGCCTGTTCCGGGACAGGGGTCTCGGACGAGCAGTACTTC. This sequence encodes CACSGTGVSDEQYF.

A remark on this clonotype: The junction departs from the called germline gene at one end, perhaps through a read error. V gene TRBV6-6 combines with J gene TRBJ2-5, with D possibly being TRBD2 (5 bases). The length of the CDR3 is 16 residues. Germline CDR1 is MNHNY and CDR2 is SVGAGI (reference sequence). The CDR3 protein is CASRNWGDAEQETQYF. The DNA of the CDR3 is TGTGCTAGCAGAAACTGGGGAGATGCTGAGCAAGAGACCCAGTACTTC.

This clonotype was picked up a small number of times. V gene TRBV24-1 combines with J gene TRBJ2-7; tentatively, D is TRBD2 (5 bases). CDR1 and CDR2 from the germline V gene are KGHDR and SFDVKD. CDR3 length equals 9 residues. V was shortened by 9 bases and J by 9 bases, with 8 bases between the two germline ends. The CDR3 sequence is CATWRWQYF. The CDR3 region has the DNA TGTGCCACCTGGAGGTGGCAGTACTTC.

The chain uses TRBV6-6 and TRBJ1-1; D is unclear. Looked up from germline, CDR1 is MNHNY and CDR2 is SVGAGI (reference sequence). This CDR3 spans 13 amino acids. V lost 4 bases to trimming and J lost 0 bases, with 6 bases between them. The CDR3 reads CASSSIMNTEAFF. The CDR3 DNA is TGTGCCAGCAGTTCTATTATGAACACTGAAGCTTTCTTT.

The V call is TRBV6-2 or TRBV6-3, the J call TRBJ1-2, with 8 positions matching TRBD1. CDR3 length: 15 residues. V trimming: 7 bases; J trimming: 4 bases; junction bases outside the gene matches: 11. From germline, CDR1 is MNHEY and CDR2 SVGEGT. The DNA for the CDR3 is TGTGCCAGCACTTGGGGACAGGCCGCCCGCTATGGCTACACCTTC. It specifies CASTWGQAARYGYTF.